What follows is one TCR beta chain and its context. The PCR ran on 60 Vbeta and 13 Jbeta primers. The repertoire was sequenced with immunoSEQ multiplex PCR; TCRdb's copy has only in-frame clones and lacks some. The table has roughly 200,000 clones, approximately 88% seen once. This sample is part of a study of cytomegalovirus exposure and HLA in healthy donors. CDR1 and CDR2 from the germline V gene are SGDLS and YYNGEE. The V end was cut by 0 bases, the J end by 2 bases, with 11 bases between. The CDR3 sequence is 15 residues long. This TCR was recovered from a boy younger than 10 in good health and CMV-seronegative. Sequenced: PBMCs. The rearrangement joins TRBV9 to TRBJ1-1; D is possibly TRBD1 (5 bases). CDR3 amino acids: CASSVGGGFNTEAFF. The CDR3 region has the DNA TGTGCCAGCAGCGTAGGGGGGGGTTTCAACACTGAAGCTTTCTTT.